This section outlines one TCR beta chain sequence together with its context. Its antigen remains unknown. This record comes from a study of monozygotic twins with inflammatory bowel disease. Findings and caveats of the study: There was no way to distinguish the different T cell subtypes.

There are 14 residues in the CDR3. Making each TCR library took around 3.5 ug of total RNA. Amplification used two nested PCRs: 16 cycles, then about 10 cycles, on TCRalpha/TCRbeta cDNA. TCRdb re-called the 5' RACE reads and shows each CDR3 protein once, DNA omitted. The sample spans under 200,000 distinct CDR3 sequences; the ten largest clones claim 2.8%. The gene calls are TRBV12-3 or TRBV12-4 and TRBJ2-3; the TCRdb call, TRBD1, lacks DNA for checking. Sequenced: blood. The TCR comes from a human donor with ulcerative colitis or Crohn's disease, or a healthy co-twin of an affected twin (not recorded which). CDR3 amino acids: CASSGTAVVDTQYF.